This TCR beta chain is from a study of blood T cell repertoires in COVID-19. The overall study: The samples span acute and convalescent COVID-19 from the United States, Italy and Spain.

Methods used by the authors: Researchers report that nucleated cell counts were estimated from reference gene primer amplification. Measured with immunoSEQ multiplex PCR; TCRdb has only the in-frame clones, and not every one. Clone size and V and J calls were adopted from that table, with D and trimming inferred from the DNA. Among about 73,000 clones listed, roughly 80% were seen once. Sequenced sample: peripheral blood. This TCR derives from a human donor in a cohort sampled during active COVID-19.

The CDR3 region is CASSQAGQVSNQPQHF. CDR3 nucleotide sequence: TGTGCCAGCAGCCAGGCGGGACAGGTGAGCAATCAGCCCCAGCATTTT. The chain couples TRBV11-2 to TRBJ1-5, with 8 bases matching TRBD1. After removal of 5 bases from V and 1 base from J, the junction contained 7 bases not matched to a gene. The CDR3 is 16 residues long. In germline, CDR1 is SGHAT, CDR2 FQNNGV.